This T cell receptor (beta chain) was captured in a study of vaccination and CD4 T cells after COVID-19. Regarding time point: late sampling 161 to 241 days after vaccination in a few convalescent patients. Treatment: roughly 10-day PBMC culture with coronavirus spike peptide pools or control peptides (ViraFEST assay). Expansion of antigen-specific T cells with peptide pools by ViraFEST preceded sequencing of TCRs. The dates of positive PCR tests extended from March through December 2020 and came before the US Alpha, Beta and Delta variants. The Oncomine TCR Beta short-read assay was what sequenced the DNA obtained from cultured CD4+ T cells. Extraction of genomic DNA was performed on cultured CD4+ T cells. In TCRdb, the PCR reads were re-called with MiXCR into one record per CDR3 protein. The sample consists of about 23,000 distinct CDR3 sequences, 30% to 45% of them appearing once. The V gene's germline CDR1 is MDHEN and CDR2 SYDVKM. The CDR3 has 15 amino acids. Between the trimmed V and J ends, which lost 4 bases and 5 bases, there was a span of 17 bases.

This clonotype has a handful of counts. Its antigen remains unknown. This clonotype was obtained from a human donor who had recovered from COVID-19. Sample: CD4+ T cells from blood, cultured in vitro, taken about 7 months after SARS-CoV-2 vaccination. The chain employs TRBV28 and TRBJ2-5, with D tentatively TRBD1 (5 bases). CDR3 coding DNA: TGTGCCAGCAGTTCTCTGACAGACGTCCGGGAGACCCAGTACTTC. It encodes CASSSLTDVRETQYF.